This T cell receptor (beta chain) was documented in a study of human T cells and chemical hapten exposure. Across the study: TCR yields per sample varied mostly from small pooled library volume differences.

The CDR3 is made up of 16 amino acids. Trimming at V came to 4 bases and at J to 0 bases, leaving 7 bases not matched to a gene. Germline loops: CDR1 SGDLS, CDR2 YYNGEE. Individual cDNA molecules each carried unique molecular identifiers attached by the library. The authors' processing: Samples held a median of approximately 96,000 TCRs, range roughly 20,000–700,000. TCRdb reprocessed the RACE reads via MiXCR and lists one record per CDR3 protein. The V and J calls, along with clone size, are taken from TCRdb and not from the paper's own processing. Of roughly 130,000 distinct CDR3 sequences detected, about 9.4% appear once; the ten largest clones hold roughly 1.8%. Noted time point: healthy volunteer bleed at 2 weeks. Extraction yielded total RNA from whole blood (unfractionated). This clonotype came up many times.

The sequence was collected from a male donor in good health. Some clones in this sample may be carry-over from other donors' samples. This sequence joins TRBV9 and TRBJ2-4, with 7 bases that match TRBD1. Sequencing was performed on whole blood. CDR3 region: CASSPGTAIAKNIQYF. The CDR3 DNA is TGTGCCAGCAGCCCCGGGACAGCTATAGCCAAAAACATTCAGTACTTC.